Sequencing of this T cell receptor (beta chain) was carried out in a study of T cell clones after liver transplantation. The germline V gene has CDR1 MDHEN and CDR2 SYDVKM. The CDR3 spans 15 residues. Trimming stripped 7 bases from V and 0 bases from J, with 13 bases between. Profiling relied on immunoSEQ multiplex PCR, and the TCRdb table lists in-frame clones only, not all of them. This table holds around 80,000 clones, 65% to 85% found once. The sequence derives from a human patient who received a liver transplant. These T cells may partly come from the graft donor. The source was CD4+ T cells from blood, collected almost 47 months after liver transplant. The chain carries TRBV28 and TRBJ2-1; tentatively, D is TRBD2 (7 bases). CDR3 sequence reads: CASTGGASSYNEQFF. DNA for the CDR3: TGTGCCAGCACTGGGGGGGCCAGCTCCTACAATGAGCAGTTCTTC.